The 6 T cell receptor beta chains presented below share a single source sample, sequenced in a study of cytomegalovirus exposure and HLA in healthy donors. The PCR made use of 60 Vbeta and 13 Jbeta primers. Method: immunoSEQ multiplex PCR; TCRdb's copy keeps in-frame clones and lacks some. The table gives about 160,000 clones; the top ten clones make up roughly 1.9% of it. The specimen sequenced was PBMCs. The receptors come from a man aged 25 to 40 in good health and CMV-seronegative.

The J gene is TRBJ1-1, the V gene TRBV18; TRBD1 agrees at 10 bases. The germline V gene encodes CDR1 KGHSH and CDR2 LQKENI. The CDR3 runs to 13 residues. Trimming removed 3 bases from V and 6 bases from J; junction bases left unmatched: 1. Written as DNA, the CDR3 is TGTGCCAGCTCACCGGGGACAGGGGCTGAAGCTTTCTTT. Its translation is CASSPGTGAEAFF.

The chain recombines TRBV20-1 with TRBJ2-1, with D perhaps TRBD2 (5 bases). Germline V CDR1 and CDR2: DFQATT, SNEGSKA (reference sequence). Deletions cut 6 bases from V and 14 bases from J, with 8 bases between. There are 8 residues in the CDR3. The CDR3 region has the DNA TGCAGTGCGGGAGTAAAGTTCTTC. It translates to CSAGVKFF.

In DNA, the CDR3 is TGTGCCAGCAGTCAGGGGCGAGGCTACACCTTC. It translates to CASSQGRGYTF. The chain uses TRBV27 and TRBJ1-2, with D perhaps matching TRBD1 (6 bases). CDR3 length equals 11 residues. Germline loops: CDR1 MNHEY, CDR2 SMNVEV (reference sequence). Trimming left V 5 bases short and J 8 bases short, with 9 bases between.

The V call is TRBV7-2, the J call TRBJ2-3; D may be TRBD2 (6 bases). The germline V gene encodes CDR1 SGHTA and CDR2 FQGNSA. The V end lost 6 bases, the J end lost 2 bases, and 18 bases lay between the germline ends. This CDR3 has 16 amino acids. CDR3 nucleotides: TGTGCCAGCAGTAACCACCTGGGGACTGCCACAGATACGCAGTATTTT. It is translated as CASSNHLGTATDTQYF.

The gene calls are TRBV15 and TRBJ2-1, with D possibly matching TRBD2 (5 bases). The CDR3 consists of 13 residues. CDR1 is LNHNV and CDR2 is YYDKDF in the germline V gene (reference sequence). V was pared by 5 bases and J by 8 bases, with 13 bases between. CDR3 nucleotides: TGTGCCACCAGCGAAGTACTAGTCCATGAGCAGTTCTTC. Amino acids: CATSEVLVHEQFF.

The chain is built from TRBV28 and TRBJ1-2; 7 nucleotides align to TRBD1. The germline CDR1 and CDR2 sequences are MDHEN and SYDVKM. The ends lost 5 bases at V and 0 bases at J; junction bases unmatched: 3. The CDR3 is 14 residues long. Here the CDR3 DNA reads TGTGCCAGCAGTCAGGGGACAGCTAACTATGGCTACACCTTC. It codes for CASSQGTANYGYTF.